The 3 T cell receptor beta chains below come from one sample, sequenced in a study of OX40 agonist ivuxolimab in advanced cancers. Generated by immunoSEQ multiplex PCR, the TCRdb table keeps only in-frame clones and is missing some. The repertoire holds about 86,000 clones, with around 90% as singletons. The input for sequencing was CD4+ or CD8+ T cells sorted from blood, taken in a trial of the OX40 agonist ivuxolimab. All receptors derive from an adult with an advanced solid tumor such as melanoma, head and neck, liver or kidney cancer.

The chain joins TRBV9 to TRBJ2-1; the D gene is possibly TRBD1 (7 bases). The CDR3 totals 19 residues. The germline CDR1 and CDR2 sequences are SGDLS and YYNGEE. V was cut by 0 bases and J by 0 bases, with 19 bases left in between. The DNA for the CDR3 is TGTGCCAGCAGCGTAGCCGGGGTGGGACAGACTAGCTCCTACAATGAGCAGTTCTTC. Protein sequence: CASSVAGVGQTSSYNEQFF. Full variable domain (remainder filled in from reference TRBV9 and TRBJ2-1): DSGVTQTPKHLITATGQRVTLRCSPRSGDLSVYWYQQSLDQGLQFLIQYYNGEERAKGNILERFSAQQFPDLHSELNLSSLELGDSALYFCASSVAGVGQTSSYNEQFFGPGTRLTVL.

This clone appeared a single time. The rearrangement uses TRBV27 and TRBJ2-3; D may be TRBD1 (6 bases). Germline values: CDR1 MNHEY, CDR2 SMNVEV (reference sequence). V was trimmed by 6 bases and J by 5 bases, leaving 9 bases between them. The CDR3 runs to 12 residues. The CDR3: CASSEGGDTQYF. CDR3 in DNA: TGTGCCAGCAGCGAAGGGGGAGATACGCAGTATTTT.

J is TRBJ2-7 and V is TRBV2, with D perhaps TRBD1 (5 bases). Germline V gives CDR1 SNHLY, CDR2 FYNNEI. The CDR3 extends over 15 amino acids. V was pared by 7 bases and J by 2 bases, with 18 bases between. The CDR3 spells CASKPTEPITYEQYF. In nucleotides, the CDR3 is TGTGCCAGCAAACCGACAGAACCGATCACCTACGAGCAGTACTTC.